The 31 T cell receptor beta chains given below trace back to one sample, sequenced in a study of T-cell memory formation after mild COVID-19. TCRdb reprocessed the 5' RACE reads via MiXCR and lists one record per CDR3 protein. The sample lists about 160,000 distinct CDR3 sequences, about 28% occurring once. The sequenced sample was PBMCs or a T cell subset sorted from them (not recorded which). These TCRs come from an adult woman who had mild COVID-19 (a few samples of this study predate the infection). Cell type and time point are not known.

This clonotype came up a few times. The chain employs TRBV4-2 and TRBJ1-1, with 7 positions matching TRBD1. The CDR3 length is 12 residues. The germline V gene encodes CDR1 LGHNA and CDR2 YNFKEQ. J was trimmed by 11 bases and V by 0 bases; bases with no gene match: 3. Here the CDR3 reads CASSQETGRAFF. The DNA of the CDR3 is TGTGCCAGCAGCCAAGAGACAGGGAGGGCTTTCTTT.

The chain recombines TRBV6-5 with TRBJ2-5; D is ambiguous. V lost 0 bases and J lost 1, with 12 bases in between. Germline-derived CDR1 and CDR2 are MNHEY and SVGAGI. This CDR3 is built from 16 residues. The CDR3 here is CASSYSIGSSQETQYF. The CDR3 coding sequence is TGTGCCAGCAGTTACTCGATCGGGTCCTCCCAAGAGACCCAGTACTTC.

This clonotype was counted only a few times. The CDR3 here is CSARTLAGGITGELFF. CDR3 bases: TGCAGTGCTAGAACCTTAGCGGGGGGGATCACCGGGGAGCTGTTTTTT. The gene calls are TRBV20-1 and TRBJ2-2; 11 bases match TRBD2. This CDR3 has 16 amino acids. Germline loops: CDR1 DFQATT, CDR2 SNEGSKA (reference sequence). The trim removed 2 bases at V and 4 bases at J, leaving 6 bases unmatched.

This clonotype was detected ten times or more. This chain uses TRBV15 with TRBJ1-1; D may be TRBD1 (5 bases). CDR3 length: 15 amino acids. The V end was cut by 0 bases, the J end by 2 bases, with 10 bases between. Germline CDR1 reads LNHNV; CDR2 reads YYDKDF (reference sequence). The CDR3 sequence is CATSRESGLNTEAFF. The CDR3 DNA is TGTGCCACCAGCAGAGAATCGGGGCTTAACACTGAAGCTTTCTTT.

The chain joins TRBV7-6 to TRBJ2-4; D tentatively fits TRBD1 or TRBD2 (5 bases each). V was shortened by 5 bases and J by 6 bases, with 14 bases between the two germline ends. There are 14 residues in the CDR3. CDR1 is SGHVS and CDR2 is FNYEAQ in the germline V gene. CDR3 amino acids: CASSHTEGLNIQYF. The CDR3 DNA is TGTGCCAGCAGCCATACAGAGGGGTTAAACATTCAGTACTTC.

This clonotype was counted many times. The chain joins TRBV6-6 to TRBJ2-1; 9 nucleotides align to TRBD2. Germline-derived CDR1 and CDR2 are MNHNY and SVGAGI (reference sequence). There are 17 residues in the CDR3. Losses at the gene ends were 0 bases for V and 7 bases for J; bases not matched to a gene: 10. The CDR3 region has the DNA TGTGCCAGCAGTTACTCTCCCTGGCGGGAGGGCCAAAATGAGCAGTTCTTC. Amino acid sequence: CASSYSPWREGQNEQFF.

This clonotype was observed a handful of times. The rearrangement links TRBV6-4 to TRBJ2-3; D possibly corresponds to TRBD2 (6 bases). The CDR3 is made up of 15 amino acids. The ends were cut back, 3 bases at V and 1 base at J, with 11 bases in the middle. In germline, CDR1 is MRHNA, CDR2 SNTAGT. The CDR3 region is CASSEGGLGTDTQYF. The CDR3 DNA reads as TGTGCCAGCAGTGAGGGGGGATTGGGCACAGATACGCAGTATTTT.

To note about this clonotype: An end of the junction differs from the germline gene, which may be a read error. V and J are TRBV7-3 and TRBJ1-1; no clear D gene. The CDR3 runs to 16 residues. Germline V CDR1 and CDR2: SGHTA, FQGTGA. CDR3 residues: CASSLNPVLVGTKAFF. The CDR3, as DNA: TGTGCCAGCAGCTTAAACCCTGTCCTGGTGGGCACTAAAGCTTTCTTT. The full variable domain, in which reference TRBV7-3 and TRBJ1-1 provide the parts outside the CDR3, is GAGVSQTPSNKVTEKGKYVELRCDPISGHTALYWYRQSLGQGPEFLIYFQGTGAADDSGLPNDRFFAVRPEGSVSTLKIQRTERGDSAVYLCASSLNPVLVGTKAFFGQGTRLTVV.

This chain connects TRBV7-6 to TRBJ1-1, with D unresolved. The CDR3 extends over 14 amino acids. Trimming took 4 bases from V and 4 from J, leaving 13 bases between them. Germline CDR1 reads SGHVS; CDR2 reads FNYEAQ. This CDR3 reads CASSSPSEGTEAFF. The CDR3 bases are TGTGCCAGCAGCTCACCCTCTGAGGGCACTGAAGCTTTCTTT.

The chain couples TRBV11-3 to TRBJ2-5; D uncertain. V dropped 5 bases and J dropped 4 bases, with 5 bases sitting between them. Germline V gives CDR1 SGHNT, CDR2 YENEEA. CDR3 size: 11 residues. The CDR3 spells CASSSTETQYF. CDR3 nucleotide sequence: TGTGCCAGCAGCAGTACAGAGACCCAGTACTTC.

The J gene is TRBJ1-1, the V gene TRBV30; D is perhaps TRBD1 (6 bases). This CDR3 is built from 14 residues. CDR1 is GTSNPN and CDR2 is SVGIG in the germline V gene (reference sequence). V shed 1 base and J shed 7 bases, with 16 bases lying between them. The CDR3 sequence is CAWSASTGNVEAFF. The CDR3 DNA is TGTGCCTGGAGTGCTTCAACAGGGAACGTTGAAGCTTTCTTT.

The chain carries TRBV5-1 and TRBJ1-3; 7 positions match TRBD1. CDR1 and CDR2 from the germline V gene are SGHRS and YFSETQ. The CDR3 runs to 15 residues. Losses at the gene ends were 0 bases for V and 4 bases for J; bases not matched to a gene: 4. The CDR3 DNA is TGCGCCAGCAGCTTGGCGACAGGGCCCGGAAACACCATATATTTT. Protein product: CASSLATGPGNTIYF.

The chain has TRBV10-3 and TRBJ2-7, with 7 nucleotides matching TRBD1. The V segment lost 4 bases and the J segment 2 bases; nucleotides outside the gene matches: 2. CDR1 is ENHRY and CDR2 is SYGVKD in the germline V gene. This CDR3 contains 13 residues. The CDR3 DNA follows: TGTGCCATCAGTGCACAGGGGACCTACGAGCAGTACTTC. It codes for CAISAQGTYEQYF.

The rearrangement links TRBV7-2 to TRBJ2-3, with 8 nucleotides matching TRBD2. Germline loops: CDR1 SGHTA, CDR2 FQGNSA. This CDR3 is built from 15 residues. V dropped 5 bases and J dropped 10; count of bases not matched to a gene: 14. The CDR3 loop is CASSPGGRKGNPQYF. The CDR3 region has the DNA TGTGCCAGCAGCCCGGGGGGGCGAAAAGGGAATCCGCAGTATTTT.

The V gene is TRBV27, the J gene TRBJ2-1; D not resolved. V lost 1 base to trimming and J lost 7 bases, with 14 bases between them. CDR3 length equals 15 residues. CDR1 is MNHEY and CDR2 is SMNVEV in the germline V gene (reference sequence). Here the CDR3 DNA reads TGTGCCAGCAGTTTATTCCCCTTGCTTACTAATGAGCAGTTCTTC. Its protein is CASSLFPLLTNEQFF.

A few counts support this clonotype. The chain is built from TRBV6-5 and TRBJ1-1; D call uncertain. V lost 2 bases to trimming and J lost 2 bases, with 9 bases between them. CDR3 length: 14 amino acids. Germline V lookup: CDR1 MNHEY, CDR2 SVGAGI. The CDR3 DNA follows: TGTGCCAGCAGTTACGAGGATGGAAACACTGAAGCTTTCTTT. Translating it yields CASSYEDGNTEAFF.

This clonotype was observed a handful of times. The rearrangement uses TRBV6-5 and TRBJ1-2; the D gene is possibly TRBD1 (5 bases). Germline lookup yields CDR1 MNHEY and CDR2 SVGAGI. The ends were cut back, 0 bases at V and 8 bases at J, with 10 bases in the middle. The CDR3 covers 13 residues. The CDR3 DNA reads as TGTGCCAGCAGTTACTCGGGGGGAGGGGGCTACACCTTC. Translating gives CASSYSGGGGYTF.

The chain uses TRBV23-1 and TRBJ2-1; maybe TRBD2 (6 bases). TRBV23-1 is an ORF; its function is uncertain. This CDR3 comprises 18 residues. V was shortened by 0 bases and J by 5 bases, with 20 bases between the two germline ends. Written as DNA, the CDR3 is TGCGCCAGCAGTCAATCAAGGAGGGGTAACTTTTTCCACAATGAGCAGTTCTTC. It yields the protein CASSQSRRGNFFHNEQFF.

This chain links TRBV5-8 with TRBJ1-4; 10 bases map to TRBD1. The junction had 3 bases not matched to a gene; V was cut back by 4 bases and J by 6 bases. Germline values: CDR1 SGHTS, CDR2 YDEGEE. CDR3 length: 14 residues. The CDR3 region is CASSRTGGDEKLFF. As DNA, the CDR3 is TGTGCCAGCAGCCGGACAGGGGGAGATGAAAAACTGTTTTTT. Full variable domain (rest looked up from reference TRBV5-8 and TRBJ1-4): EAGVTQSPTHLIKTRGQQATLRCSPISGHTSVYWYQQALGLGLQFLLWYDEGEERNRGNFPPRFSGRQFPNYSSELNVNALELEDSALYLCASSRTGGDEKLFFGSGTQLSVL.

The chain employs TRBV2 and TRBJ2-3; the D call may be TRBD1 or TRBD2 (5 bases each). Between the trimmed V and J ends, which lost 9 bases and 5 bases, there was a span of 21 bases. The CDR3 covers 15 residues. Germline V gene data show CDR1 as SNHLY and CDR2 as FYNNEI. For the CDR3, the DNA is TGTGCCAGAGCTTTACCGGGACCCAAGAGAGATACGCAGTATTTT. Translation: CARALPGPKRDTQYF. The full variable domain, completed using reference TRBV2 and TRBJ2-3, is EPEVTQTPSHQVTQMGQEVILRCVPISNHLYFYWYRQILGQKVEFLVSFYNNEISEKSEIFDDQFSVERPDGSNFTLKIRSTKLEDSAMYFCARALPGPKRDTQYFGPGTRLTVL.

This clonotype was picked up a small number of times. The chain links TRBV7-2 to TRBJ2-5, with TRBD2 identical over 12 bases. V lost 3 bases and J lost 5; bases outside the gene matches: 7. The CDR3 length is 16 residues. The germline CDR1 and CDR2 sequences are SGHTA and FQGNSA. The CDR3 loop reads CASSFLMTSGSETQYF. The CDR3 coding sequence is TGTGCCAGCAGCTTCCTAATGACTAGCGGGAGTGAGACCCAGTACTTC.

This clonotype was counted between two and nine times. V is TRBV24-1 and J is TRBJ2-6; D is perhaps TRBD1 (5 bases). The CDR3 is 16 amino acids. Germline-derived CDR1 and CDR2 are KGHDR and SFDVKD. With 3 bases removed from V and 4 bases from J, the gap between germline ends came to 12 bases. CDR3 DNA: TGTGCCACCAGTGATCCAGGGTCTATCGGGGCCAACGTCCTGACTTTC. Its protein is CATSDPGSIGANVLTF.

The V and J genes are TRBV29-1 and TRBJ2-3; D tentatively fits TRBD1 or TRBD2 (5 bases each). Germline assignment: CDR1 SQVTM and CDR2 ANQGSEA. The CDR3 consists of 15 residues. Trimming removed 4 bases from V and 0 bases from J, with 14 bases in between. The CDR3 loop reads CSVVKGTPSTDTQYF. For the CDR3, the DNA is TGCAGCGTTGTTAAAGGGACGCCGAGCACAGATACGCAGTATTTT.

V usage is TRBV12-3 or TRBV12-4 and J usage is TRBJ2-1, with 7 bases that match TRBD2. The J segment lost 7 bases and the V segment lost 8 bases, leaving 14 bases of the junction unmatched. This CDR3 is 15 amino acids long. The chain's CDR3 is CASRGRDYRYNEQFF. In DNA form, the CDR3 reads TGTGCCAGCCGAGGGAGGGACTACCGGTATAATGAGCAGTTCTTC.

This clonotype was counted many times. CDR3 residues: CSASPVPSGELFF. The CDR3 DNA reads as TGCAGTGCTAGCCCCGTCCCCTCCGGGGAGCTGTTTTTT. The V call is TRBV20-1, the J call TRBJ2-2; D unclear. V shed 3 bases and J shed 6 bases, with 11 bases lying between them. Per germline, CDR1 DFQATT and CDR2 SNEGSKA (reference sequence). The CDR3 covers 13 residues.

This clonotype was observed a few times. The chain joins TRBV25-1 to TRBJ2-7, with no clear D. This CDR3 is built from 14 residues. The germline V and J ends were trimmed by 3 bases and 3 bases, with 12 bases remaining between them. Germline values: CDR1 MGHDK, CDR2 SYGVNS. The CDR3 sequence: CASSDYVRDYEQYF. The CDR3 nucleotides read TGTGCCAGCAGTGACTATGTCAGAGACTACGAGCAGTACTTC.

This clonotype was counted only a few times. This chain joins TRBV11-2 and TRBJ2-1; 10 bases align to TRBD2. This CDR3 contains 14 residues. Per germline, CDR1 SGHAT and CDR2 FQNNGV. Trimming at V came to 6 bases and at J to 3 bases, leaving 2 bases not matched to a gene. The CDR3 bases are TGTGCCAGCAGTTCTAGCGGGGGCTACAATGAGCAGTTCTTC. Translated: CASSSSGGYNEQFF.

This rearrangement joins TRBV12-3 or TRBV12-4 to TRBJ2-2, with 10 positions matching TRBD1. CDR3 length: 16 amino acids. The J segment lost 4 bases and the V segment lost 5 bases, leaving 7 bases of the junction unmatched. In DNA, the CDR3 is TGTGCCAGCAGTCCCCGGACAGGGGGGCCCACCGGGGAGCTGTTTTTT. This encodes CASSPRTGGPTGELFF.

The CDR3 region is CASSSRLAGVGTDTQYF. CDR3 sequence (DNA): TGTGCCAGCAGCTCCCGACTAGCGGGAGTGGGAACAGATACGCAGTATTTT. The rearrangement joins TRBV7-9 to TRBJ2-3; 12 bases fit TRBD2. The CDR3 sequence is 17 residues long. Trimming at V came to 4 bases and at J to 3 bases, leaving 8 bases not matched to a gene. The germline gives CDR1 SEHNR, CDR2 FQNEAQ (reference sequence).

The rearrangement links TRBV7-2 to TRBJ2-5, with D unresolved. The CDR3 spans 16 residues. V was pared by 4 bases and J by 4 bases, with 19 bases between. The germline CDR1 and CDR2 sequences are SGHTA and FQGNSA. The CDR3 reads CASSSDPVPGRETQYF. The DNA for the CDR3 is TGTGCCAGCAGCTCGGACCCGGTCCCCGGTAGAGAGACCCAGTACTTC.

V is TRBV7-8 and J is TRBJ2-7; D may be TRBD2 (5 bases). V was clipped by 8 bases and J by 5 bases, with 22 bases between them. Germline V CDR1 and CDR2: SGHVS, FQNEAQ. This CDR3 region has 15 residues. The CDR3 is CASHRSAALGDEQYF. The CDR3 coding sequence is TGTGCCAGCCATCGATCGGCGGCCCTCGGGGACGAGCAGTACTTC.